What follows are 27 T cell receptor beta chains derived from one specimen sequenced in a study of T cell responses to AZD1222 COVID-19 vaccine. Sequencing was performed with immunoSEQ multiplex PCR; in TCRdb, only in-frame clones are kept and a portion is missing. The sample has around 200,000 clones, 90% to 95% seen once. The sequencing here drew on peripheral blood, taken 28 days after the second AZD1222 dose. Receptors were obtained from an adult who received the AZD1222 COVID-19 vaccine.

The rearrangement joins TRBV4-3 to TRBJ2-7, with a tentative D call TRBD2 (5 bases). The CDR3 totals 15 residues. V gave up 1 base and J gave up 3 bases, with 13 bases separating them. Germline V gene lookup returns CDR1 LGHNA and CDR2 YSLEER. In DNA, the CDR3 is TGCGCCAGCAGCCAAGTAACGGGGAACTTCTACGAGCAGTACTTC. As protein: CASSQVTGNFYEQYF.

V is TRBV19 and J is TRBJ1-1; 7 nucleotides match TRBD1. V dropped 4 bases and J dropped 0; count of bases not matched to a gene: 14. Germline-derived CDR1 and CDR2 are LNHDA and SQIVND (reference sequence). The CDR3 sequence is 18 residues long. The CDR3 sequence is CASSTGDSGGVLNTEAFF. The CDR3 DNA follows: TGTGCCAGTAGTACAGGAGACTCAGGGGGGGTTTTGAACACTGAAGCTTTCTTT.

The chain is built from TRBV9 and TRBJ2-7; D gene unclear. V was cut by 2 bases and J by 2 bases, with 11 bases left in between. CDR1 is SGDLS and CDR2 is YYNGEE in the germline V gene. The CDR3 is 14 amino acids. The CDR3 loop is CASSVQPGPYEQYF. CDR3 DNA: TGTGCCAGCAGCGTCCAACCAGGCCCCTACGAGCAGTACTTC. The variable domain in full, with the rest retrieved from reference TRBV9 and TRBJ2-7, is DSGVTQTPKHLITATGQRVTLRCSPRSGDLSVYWYQQSLDQGLQFLIQYYNGEERAKGNILERFSAQQFPDLHSELNLSSLELGDSALYFCASSVQPGPYEQYFGPGTRLTVT.

This chain links TRBV27 with TRBJ1-6; TRBD1 aligns across 7 bases. Germline-derived CDR1 and CDR2 are MNHEY and SMNVEV (reference sequence). V lost 8 bases, J lost 6 bases, and 10 bases stayed unmatched. The CDR3 is 15 amino acids. The CDR3 bases are TGTGCCAGCGGAAGAGGACAGGCTCGTAATTCACCCCTCCACTTT. Protein: CASGRGQARNSPLHF.

This chain joins TRBV4-1 and TRBJ2-1, with 9 bases aligning to TRBD2. This CDR3 comprises 16 residues. Germline CDR1 MGHRA, CDR2 YSYEKL. Losses at the gene ends were 4 bases for V and 3 bases for J; bases not matched to a gene: 7. The CDR3 nucleotides read TGCGCCAGCAGCCTAGGGCTAGCGGGAAACTACAATGAGCAGTTCTTC. Residues: CASSLGLAGNYNEQFF.

V and J are TRBV30 and TRBJ1-5, with a weak D call TRBD1 (5 bases). Trimming took 8 bases from V and 0 from J, leaving 17 bases between them. Germline CDR1 reads GTSNPN; CDR2 reads SVGIG (reference sequence). The CDR3 totals 15 residues. CDR3 residues: CALTLGQHSNQPQHF. In DNA form, the CDR3 reads TGTGCCCTGACCTTGGGGCAGCATAGCAATCAGCCCCAGCATTTT.

In its sample, this clone was seen a few times. The V gene is TRBV11-3, the J gene TRBJ1-6; no clear D. Germline values: CDR1 SGHNT, CDR2 YENEEA. The CDR3 has 13 residues. The V gene lost 3 bases and the J gene lost 6 bases, with 6 bases spanning the gap. The CDR3 coding sequence is TGTGCCAGCAGCTTTAACTTTAATTCACCCCTCCACTTT. This codes for CASSFNFNSPLHF.

The genes are TRBV27 and TRBJ1-6, with TRBD1 identical over 8 bases. Per the germline V gene, CDR1 is MNHEY and CDR2 is SMNVEV (reference sequence). CDR3 length: 14 amino acids. Germline trimming cut 5 bases from V and 10 bases from J; bases unmatched to any gene: 7. The CDR3 here is CASSPDRGRSPLHF. The CDR3, as DNA: TGTGCCAGCAGTCCAGACAGGGGTAGGTCACCCCTCCACTTT.

The rearrangement uses TRBV7-3 and TRBJ1-2, with a weak D call TRBD1 (5 bases). Germline V gene lookup returns CDR1 SGHTA and CDR2 FQGTGA. CDR3 length: 13 residues. V was clipped by 5 bases and J by 10 bases, with 17 bases between them. The CDR3 bases are TGTGCCAGCAGCCCAGACGGGGGGGTTGACTACACCTTC. Amino acid sequence: CASSPDGGVDYTF.

The V and J genes are TRBV5-1 and TRBJ2-7; D gene unclear. Deletions cut 2 bases from V and 5 bases from J, with 5 bases between. Germline V lookup: CDR1 SGHRS, CDR2 YFSETQ. The CDR3 runs to 11 residues. The CDR3 protein is CASSFNHEQYF. The CDR3 nucleotides are TGCGCCAGCAGCTTCAACCACGAGCAGTACTTC.

This sequence joins TRBV11-2 and TRBJ2-1; no clear D gene. The CDR3 totals 12 residues. The germline V gene encodes CDR1 SGHAT and CDR2 FQNNGV. Trimming stripped 5 bases from V and 4 bases from J, with 6 bases between. Here the CDR3 reads CASSPTYNEQFF. In nucleotides, the CDR3 is TGTGCCAGCAGCCCGACATACAATGAGCAGTTCTTC. Looking up the rest from reference TRBV11-2 and TRBJ2-1 gives the full variable domain: EAGVAQSPRYKIIEKRQSVAFWCNPISGHATLYWYQQILGQGPKLLIQFQNNGVVDDSQLPKDRFSAERLKGVDSTLKIQPAKLEDSAVYLCASSPTYNEQFFGPGTRLTVL.

The genes are TRBV28 and TRBJ2-2; TRBD2 matches at 8 bases. CDR3 length: 16 amino acids. Per the germline V gene, CDR1 is MDHEN and CDR2 is SYDVKM. V lost 5 bases, J lost 5 bases, and 10 bases stayed unmatched. The CDR3 DNA is TGTGCCAGCAGTCCCGAGCGGGAGCTTTCAACCGGGGAGCTGTTTTTT. Translation: CASSPERELSTGELFF.

The V gene is TRBV10-2, the J gene TRBJ2-1; the D gene is possibly TRBD2 (6 bases). This CDR3 spans 14 amino acids. CDR1 WSHSY and CDR2 SAAADI come from the germline V gene. V lost 11 bases to trimming and J lost 0 bases, with 14 bases between them. CDR3: CAPTGGCSYNEQFF. The CDR3 nucleotides are TGCGCCCCCACTGGGGGGTGCTCCTACAATGAGCAGTTCTTC.

CDR3 residues: CASSLGHVNTEAFF. CDR3 DNA: TGTGCCAGCAGTTTGGGACACGTGAACACTGAAGCTTTCTTT. The chain employs TRBV27 and TRBJ1-1; the D gene is possibly TRBD1 (6 bases). The CDR3 loop spans 14 amino acids. V lost 3 bases and J 0 bases, leaving 8 bases between the germline ends. Germline CDR1 MNHEY, CDR2 SMNVEV (reference sequence).

The chain recombines TRBV7-9 with TRBJ2-7, with a possible D match to TRBD2 (5 bases). This CDR3 has 17 residues. Germline-derived CDR1 and CDR2 are SEHNR and FQNEAQ (reference sequence). Between the trimmed V and J ends, which lost 0 bases and 0 bases, there was a span of 15 bases. The CDR3 DNA is TGTGCCAGCAGCTTAGCGGAGGCAACAGATTACTCCTACGAGCAGTACTTC. Its translation: CASSLAEATDYSYEQYF. Full variable domain (outside the CDR3, taken from reference TRBV7-9 and TRBJ2-7): DTGVSQNPRHKITKRGQNVTFRCDPISEHNRLYWYRQTLGQGPEFLTYFQNEAQLEKSRLLSDRFSAERPKGSFSTLEIQRTEQGDSAMYLCASSLAEATDYSYEQYFGPGTRLTVT.

As to this clone: This sample includes further DNA sequences coding for the same CDR3. The rearrangement joins TRBV6-1 to TRBJ2-1, with TRBD2 identical over 11 bases. Germline trimming cut 2 bases from V and 4 bases from J; bases unmatched to any gene: 1. The CDR3 consists of 15 residues. Germline CDR1 MNHNS, CDR2 SASEGT. The CDR3 DNA reads TGTGCCAGCAGTGAACTAGCGGGAGGTTACAATGAGCAGTTCTTC. Residues: CASSELAGGYNEQFF.

The chain links TRBV2 to TRBJ2-3, with a possible D match to TRBD2 (5 bases). Trimming shortened V by 9 bases and J by 0 bases, and 10 bases separated the two germline ends. Germline V gene lookup returns CDR1 SNHLY and CDR2 FYNNEI. The CDR3 loop spans 13 amino acids. CDR3 protein: CASGEPSTDTQYF. In DNA form, the CDR3 reads TGTGCCAGTGGGGAGCCTAGCACAGATACGCAGTATTTT.

The CDR3 here is CASSPDQSLNTEAFF. CDR3 nucleotide sequence: TGTGCCAGCTCACCAGATCAAAGTCTGAACACTGAAGCTTTCTTT. V and J are TRBV18 and TRBJ1-1; D call uncertain. V gave up 2 bases and J gave up 0 bases, with 10 bases separating them. The CDR3 has 15 amino acids. CDR1 KGHSH and CDR2 LQKENI come from the germline V gene.

The gene calls are TRBV19 and TRBJ1-4, with D hard to call. V dropped 3 bases and J dropped 5 bases, with 4 bases sitting between them. CDR3 length: 12 residues. Germline V gene lookup returns CDR1 LNHDA and CDR2 SQIVND (reference sequence). This CDR3 is CASSMGNEKLFF. CDR3 in DNA: TGTGCCAGTAGTATGGGCAATGAAAAACTGTTTTTT.

The chain is built from TRBV4-1 and TRBJ1-5; D remains unclear. Trimming removed 1 base at V and 7 bases at J, with 11 bases between. The CDR3 runs to 14 residues. Germline V lookup: CDR1 MGHRA, CDR2 YSYEKL. The CDR3: CASSQVAGFQPQHF. CDR3 DNA: TGCGCCAGCAGCCAAGTCGCGGGTTTCCAGCCCCAGCATTTT.

The rearrangement uses TRBV28 and TRBJ1-1; TRBD1 matches 10 bases. J lost 2 bases, V lost 5 bases, and 5 bases had no gene match. Germline CDR1 MDHEN, CDR2 SYDVKM. The CDR3 is made up of 15 amino acids. The DNA for the CDR3 is TGTGCCAGCAGTCCCAGGACAGGGGGAAACACTGAAGCTTTCTTT. Protein: CASSPRTGGNTEAFF. Variable domain in full (rest from reference TRBV28 and TRBJ1-1): DVKVTQSSRYLVKRTGEKVFLECVQDMDHENMFWYRQDPGLGLRLIYFSYDVKMKEKGDIPEGYSVSREKKERFSLILESASTNQTSMYLCASSPRTGGNTEAFFGQGTRLTVV.

This chain links TRBV2 with TRBJ1-4, with a possible D match to TRBD1 (5 bases). CDR3 size: 18 residues. Deletions cut 1 base from V and 10 bases from J, with 25 bases between. Germline V gives CDR1 SNHLY, CDR2 FYNNEI. The CDR3 sequence: CASSEEEGLEWDLGKLFF. As DNA, the CDR3 is TGTGCCAGCAGTGAAGAGGAGGGGTTGGAATGGGATCTTGGAAAACTGTTTTTT.

This rearrangement joins TRBV19 to TRBJ1-5; D might be TRBD1 (6 bases). V was cut by 7 bases and J by 0 bases, with 13 bases left in between. The CDR3 totals 15 residues. Per germline, CDR1 LNHDA and CDR2 SQIVND (reference sequence). The CDR3 protein is CASKTQGFSNQPQHF. The DNA for the CDR3 is TGTGCCAGTAAAACACAGGGTTTTAGCAATCAGCCCCAGCATTTT.

This chain links TRBV6-4 with TRBJ2-5; D uncertain. The CDR3 is made up of 16 amino acids. Trimming took off 0 bases at V and 1 base at J, with 12 bases between the two ends. Germline V gene lookup returns CDR1 MRHNA and CDR2 SNTAGT. The CDR3 coding sequence is TGTGCCAGCAGTGACTCGGGGATACGGTCCCAAGAGACCCAGTACTTC. It specifies CASSDSGIRSQETQYF.

The chain couples TRBV6-1 to TRBJ2-7; 9 bases align to TRBD1. The germline CDR1 and CDR2 sequences are MNHNS and SASEGT. The CDR3 covers 16 residues. The J segment lost 3 bases and the V segment lost 0 bases, leaving 6 bases of the junction unmatched. The CDR3 sequence: CASSEAQMGQGYEQYF. The CDR3 nucleotides read TGTGCCAGCAGTGAAGCCCAAATGGGACAGGGCTACGAGCAGTACTTC.

In this sample, this clone turned up once. The chain links TRBV6-5 to TRBJ1-5; D uncertain. With 0 bases removed from V and 5 bases from J, the gap between germline ends came to 5 bases. The CDR3 contains 13 residues. The germline V gene encodes CDR1 MNHEY and CDR2 SVGAGI. The CDR3 bases are TGTGCCAGCAGTTACTCTGCCTATCAGCCCCAGCATTTT. Translated: CASSYSAYQPQHF.

The chain employs TRBV11-3 and TRBJ2-2; possibly TRBD1 or TRBD2 for D (6 bases each). Germline assignment: CDR1 SGHNT and CDR2 YENEEA. V shed 4 bases and J shed 4 bases, with 13 bases lying between them. This CDR3 region has 15 residues. CDR3 amino acids: CASSSRGTGTGELFF. In DNA form, the CDR3 reads TGTGCCAGCAGCTCTAGGGGGACTGGCACCGGGGAGCTGTTTTTT.